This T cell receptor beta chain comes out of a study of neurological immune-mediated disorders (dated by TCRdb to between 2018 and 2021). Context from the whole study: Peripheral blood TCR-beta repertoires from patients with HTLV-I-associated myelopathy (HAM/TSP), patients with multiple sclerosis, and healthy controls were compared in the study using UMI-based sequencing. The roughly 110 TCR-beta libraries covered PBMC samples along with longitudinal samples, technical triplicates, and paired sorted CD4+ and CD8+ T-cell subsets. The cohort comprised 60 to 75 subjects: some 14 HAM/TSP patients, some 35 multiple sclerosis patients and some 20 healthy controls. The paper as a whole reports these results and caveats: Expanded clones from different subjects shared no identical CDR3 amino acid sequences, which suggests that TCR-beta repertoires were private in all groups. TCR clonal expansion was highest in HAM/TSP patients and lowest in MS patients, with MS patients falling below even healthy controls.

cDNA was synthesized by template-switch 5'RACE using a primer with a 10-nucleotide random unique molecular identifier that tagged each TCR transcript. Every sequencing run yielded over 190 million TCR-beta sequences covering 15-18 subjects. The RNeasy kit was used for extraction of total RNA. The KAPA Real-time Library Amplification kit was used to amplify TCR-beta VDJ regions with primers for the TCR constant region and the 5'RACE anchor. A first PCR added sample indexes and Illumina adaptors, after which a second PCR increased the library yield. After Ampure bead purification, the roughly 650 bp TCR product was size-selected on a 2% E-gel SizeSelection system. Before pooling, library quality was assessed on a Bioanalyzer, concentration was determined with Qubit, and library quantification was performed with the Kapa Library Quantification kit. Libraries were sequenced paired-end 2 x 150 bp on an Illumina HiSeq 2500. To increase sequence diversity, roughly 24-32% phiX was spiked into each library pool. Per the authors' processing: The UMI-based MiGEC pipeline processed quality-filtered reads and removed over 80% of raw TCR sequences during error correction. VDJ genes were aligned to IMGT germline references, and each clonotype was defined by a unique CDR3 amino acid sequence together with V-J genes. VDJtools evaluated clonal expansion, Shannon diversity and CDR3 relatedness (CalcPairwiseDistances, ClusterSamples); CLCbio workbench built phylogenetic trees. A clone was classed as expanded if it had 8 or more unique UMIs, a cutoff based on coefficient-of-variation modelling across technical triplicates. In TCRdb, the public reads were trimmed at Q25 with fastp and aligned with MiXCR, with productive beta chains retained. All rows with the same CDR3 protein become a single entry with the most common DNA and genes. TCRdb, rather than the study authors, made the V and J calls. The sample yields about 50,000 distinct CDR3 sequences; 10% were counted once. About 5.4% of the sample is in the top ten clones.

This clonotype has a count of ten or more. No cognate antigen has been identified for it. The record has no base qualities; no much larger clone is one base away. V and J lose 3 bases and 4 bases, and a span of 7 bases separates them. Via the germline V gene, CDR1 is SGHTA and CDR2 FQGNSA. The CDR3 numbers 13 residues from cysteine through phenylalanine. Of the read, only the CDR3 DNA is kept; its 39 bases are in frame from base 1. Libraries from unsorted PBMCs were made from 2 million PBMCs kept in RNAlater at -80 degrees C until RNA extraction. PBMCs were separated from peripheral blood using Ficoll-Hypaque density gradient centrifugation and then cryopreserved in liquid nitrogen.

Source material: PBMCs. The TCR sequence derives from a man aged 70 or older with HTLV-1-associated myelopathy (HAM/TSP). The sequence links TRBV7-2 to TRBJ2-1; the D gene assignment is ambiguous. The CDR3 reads CASSLEPYNEQFF. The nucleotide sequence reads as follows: TGTGCCAGCAGCTTGGAACCTTACAATGAGCAGTTCTTC.